This T cell receptor (beta chain) is from a study of T cells in Graves' hyperthyroidism and ophthalmopathy. CDR3 length equals 15 residues. The germline V gene has CDR1 KGHSH and CDR2 LQKENI. V was pared by 3 bases and J by 4 bases, with 14 bases between. This clonotype was detected ten times or more. Amplification of TCR beta CDR3 regions used RNA as the template. Using the HTBI primer set, a first-round RT-PCR was run on the TCR CDR3. TCRdb processed the multiplex PCR reads anew with MiXCR; each CDR3 protein has one entry. The table records hundreds of thousands of distinct CDR3 sequences, approximately 14% of them present only once.

The TCR originated in a woman aged 25 to 39 with Graves' hyperthyroidism that later progressed to Graves' ophthalmopathy. Sequencing was performed on blood. J is TRBJ2-3 and V is TRBV18; maybe TRBD2 (5 bases). The CDR3 is CASSPQDPRADTQYF. Written as DNA, the CDR3 is TGTGCCAGCTCACCGCAAGACCCGAGGGCAGATACGCAGTATTTT.